This record looks at one T cell receptor (beta chain) sequence and its context. Antigen specificity is unknown. The CDR3 extends over 15 amino acids. Deletions cut 0 bases from V and 5 bases from J, with 13 bases between. CDR1 and CDR2 (germline): MNHEY, SMNVEV (reference sequence). TCRbeta CDR3 was sequenced at survey depth with template counts. Profiled with immunoSEQ multiplex PCR; TCRdb holds only in-frame clones, not every one. Of tens of thousands of clones in the sample, roughly 89% were seen once. This record comes from a study of tissue T cells after allogeneic stem cell transplantation. Broader study findings: Shared clones across patients were few; motif clustering revealed tissue-specific shared signatures. Which tissue TCRs were alloreactive or antigen-specific was not determined. Some clones might be persisting host cells.

This clonotype was obtained from a woman between 35 and 75 years old who later had graft-versus-host disease after an allogeneic stem cell transplant. V usage is TRBV27 and J usage is TRBJ1-1, with D perhaps TRBD1 (5 bases). The specimen comprised blood, sampled before transplantation. As DNA, the CDR3 is TGTGCCAGCAGTTTATCGCGGGCAGGGCAAACTGAAGCTTTCTTT. Translating gives CASSLSRAGQTEAFF.